The 16 T cell receptor beta chains in this list originate from one sample, sequenced in a study of T-cell memory formation after mild COVID-19. TCRdb reanalysed the 5' RACE reads using MiXCR and keeps one entry per CDR3 protein. The repertoire holds 290,000 or so distinct CDR3 sequences, with less than 20% as singletons. Sequences were obtained from PBMCs or a T cell subset sorted from them (not recorded which). The origin of the receptors is a man younger than 35 who had mild COVID-19 (a few samples of this study predate the infection). Cell type and time point are not known.

This clonotype has more than one count but fewer than ten. The chain links TRBV7-2 to TRBJ1-2, with TRBD1 matching 7 bases. Trimming at V came to 4 bases and at J to 3 bases, leaving 11 bases not matched to a gene. CDR1 is SGHTA, CDR2 FQGNSA, per germline. This CDR3 spans 16 amino acids. CDR3 nucleotides: TGTGCCAGCAGCTCCACCGGGACAGAACATCACTATGGCTACACCTTC. It encodes CASSSTGTEHHYGYTF.

This clonotype was counted between two and nine times. The chain couples TRBV7-9 to TRBJ2-4; 8 bases are a match to TRBD2. The CDR3 length is 16 residues. CDR1 SEHNR and CDR2 FQNEAQ come from the germline V gene (reference sequence). The J segment lost 8 bases and the V segment lost 5 bases, leaving 14 bases of the junction unmatched. The CDR3 DNA follows: TGTGCCAGCAGCCACGGGGGGGGGCCCAGAGGAGACATTCAGTACTTC. As protein: CASSHGGGPRGDIQYF. The variable domain in full, completed from reference TRBV7-9 and TRBJ2-4, reads DTGVSQNPRHKITKRGQNVTFRCDPISEHNRLYWYRQTLGQGPEFLTYFQNEAQLEKSRLLSDRFSAERPKGSFSTLEIQRTEQGDSAMYLCASSHGGGPRGDIQYFGAGTRLSVL.

This clonotype appeared a few times. The CDR3 DNA follows: TGCAGTGCTAAGGCTAGCGGGAGCTACGAGCAGTACTTC. It yields the protein CSAKASGSYEQYF. The chain couples TRBV20-1 to TRBJ2-7; TRBD2 aligns across 10 bases. The CDR3 consists of 13 residues. After removal of 4 bases from V and 3 bases from J, the junction contained 3 bases not matched to a gene. Germline CDR1 DFQATT, CDR2 SNEGSKA (reference sequence).

This clonotype came up a few times. The chain combines TRBV3-1 with TRBJ1-1, with a possible D match to TRBD1 (6 bases). Germline lookup yields CDR1 LGHDT and CDR2 YNNKEL (reference sequence). This CDR3 has 15 residues. V lost 0 bases, J lost 11 bases, and 19 bases lay in between. The CDR3 protein is CASSQDGVGHPPAFF. The CDR3 region has the DNA TGTGCCAGCAGCCAAGATGGCGTGGGACACCCACCCGCTTTCTTT.

This clonotype was counted only a few times. This chain links TRBV7-9 with TRBJ2-3; D may be TRBD1 (7 bases). Trimming shortened V by 5 bases and J by 6 bases, and 15 bases separated the two germline ends. Looked up from germline, CDR1 is SEHNR and CDR2 is FQNEAQ (reference sequence). The CDR3 consists of 14 residues. In nucleotides, the CDR3 is TGTGCCAGCAGCGAGGGGGCGACTAGGGATACGCAGTATTTT. Its translation is CASSEGATRDTQYF. Looking up the rest from reference TRBV7-9 and TRBJ2-3 gives the full variable domain: DTGVSQNPRHKITKRGQNVTFRCDPISEHNRLYWYRQTLGQGPEFLTYFQNEAQLEKSRLLSDRFSAERPKGSFSTLEIQRTEQGDSAMYLCASSEGATRDTQYFGPGTRLTVL.

This clonotype was seen only a few times. The chain uses TRBV3-1 and TRBJ2-1; a possible D gene is TRBD1 (6 bases). Trimming shortened V by 4 bases and J by 7 bases, and 17 bases separated the two germline ends. Looked up from germline, CDR1 is LGHDT and CDR2 is YNNKEL (reference sequence). The CDR3 extends over 15 amino acids. CDR3 loop: CASSPTQGVFNEQFF. The CDR3 coding sequence is TGTGCCAGCAGCCCGACACAGGGAGTTTTTAATGAGCAGTTCTTC.

V usage is TRBV6-6 and J usage is TRBJ2-7; D not resolved. V lost 4 bases to trimming and J lost 2 bases, with 15 bases between them. Germline V CDR1 and CDR2: MNHNY, SVGAGI (reference sequence). The CDR3 length is 15 residues. The CDR3 reads CASSSPSEVAYEQYF. The CDR3 DNA reads as TGTGCCAGCAGTTCCCCGAGTGAAGTAGCCTACGAGCAGTACTTC.

This clonotype was detected only a few times. The chain is built from TRBV12-3 or TRBV12-4 and TRBJ2-1; D is unresolved. V lost 3 bases and J lost 3, with 12 bases in between. The CDR3 has 15 amino acids. For the CDR3, the DNA is TGTGCCAGCAGTTTTACCTTTGGGGACTACAATGAGCAGTTCTTC. This translates into CASSFTFGDYNEQFF.

The table lists this clonotype with a count of one. The chain combines TRBV11-2 with TRBJ1-1; TRBD1 agrees at 7 bases. V trimming: 8 bases; J trimming: 0 bases; junction bases outside the gene matches: 9. Germline CDR1 reads SGHAT; CDR2 reads FQNNGV. The CDR3 spans 15 residues. CDR3 residues: CASRQGVKVNTEAFF. The CDR3, as DNA: TGTGCCAGCCGCCAGGGGGTCAAGGTGAACACTGAAGCTTTCTTT.

This clonotype has more than one count but fewer than ten. The chain is built from TRBV7-6 and TRBJ2-3; perhaps TRBD2 as D (6 bases). This CDR3 has 16 residues. Trimming removed 5 bases at V and 2 bases at J, with 17 bases between. The germline V gene has CDR1 SGHVS and CDR2 FNYEAQ. The CDR3 coding sequence is TGTGCCAGCAGCCCAGGGACTGGGAGATACACAGATACGCAGTATTTT. Its protein is CASSPGTGRYTDTQYF.

This clonotype occurred a few times. The rearrangement uses TRBV3-1 and TRBJ2-7, with 7 bases that match TRBD2. The J segment lost 1 base and the V segment lost 4 bases, leaving 10 bases of the junction unmatched. The CDR3 contains 16 residues. CDR1 and CDR2 (germline): LGHDT, YNNKEL (reference sequence). DNA of the CDR3: TGTGCCAGCAGCCCAGAAATAGGACTAGGTTCCTACGAGCAGTACTTC. Its translation: CASSPEIGLGSYEQYF.

The chain's CDR3 is CASSQGPGGGNEQYF. In DNA form, the CDR3 reads TGTGCCAGCAGCCAGGGACCGGGGGGTGGGAACGAGCAGTACTTC. V usage is TRBV7-2 and J usage is TRBJ2-7, with 7 positions matching TRBD2. The CDR3 length is 15 residues. Germline trimming cut 5 bases from V and 5 bases from J; bases unmatched to any gene: 12. From germline, CDR1 is SGHTA and CDR2 FQGNSA.

This clonotype turned up a few times. The chain joins TRBV7-6 to TRBJ2-1; the D is unclear. Germline CDR1 reads SGHVS; CDR2 reads FNYEAQ. The V gene lost 4 bases and the J gene lost 9 bases, with 19 bases spanning the gap. The CDR3 has 15 amino acids. CDR3 sequence reads: CASSSLTRAAAEQFF. The DNA for the CDR3 is TGTGCCAGCAGCTCCCTGACTCGGGCGGCGGCTGAGCAGTTCTTC.

The chain carries TRBV9 and TRBJ2-3, with D possibly being TRBD2 (6 bases). Germline V gene lookup returns CDR1 SGDLS and CDR2 YYNGEE. The V end was cut by 2 bases, the J end by 10 bases, with 14 bases between. The CDR3 extends over 13 amino acids. The CDR3 loop is CASSVGLAVAQYF. CDR3 in DNA: TGTGCCAGCAGCGTGGGACTGGCAGTGGCGCAGTATTTT.

This clonotype was observed once. The chain has TRBV5-6 and TRBJ2-3; TRBD2 matches 12 bases. The V gene's germline CDR1 is SGHDT and CDR2 YYEEEE. V lost 0 bases and J lost 4; bases outside the gene matches: 3. The length of the CDR3 is 16 residues. In nucleotides, the CDR3 is TGTGCCAGCAGCTTGGGACTAGCGGGGGACGCAGATACGCAGTATTTT. Translation: CASSLGLAGDADTQYF.

The chain combines TRBV2 with TRBJ2-1; 7 nucleotides agree with TRBD1. Germline values: CDR1 SNHLY, CDR2 FYNNEI. The CDR3 loop spans 12 amino acids. With V trimmed by 6 bases and J by 14 bases, 10 bases remained unmatched. The CDR3 region has the DNA TGTGCCAGCAGAAGGGACAGTGCAAAGGAGTTCTTC. This translates into CASRRDSAKEFF. Variable domain in full (rest from reference TRBV2 and TRBJ2-1): EPEVTQTPSHQVTQMGQEVILRCVPISNHLYFYWYRQILGQKVEFLVSFYNNEISEKSEIFDDQFSVERPDGSNFTLKIRSTKLEDSAMYFCASRRDSAKEFFGPGTRLTVL.